Listed below are T cell receptor beta chains from one sample, sequenced in a study of T cells in Graves' hyperthyroidism and ophthalmopathy. TCRdb reprocessed the multiplex PCR reads via MiXCR and lists one record per CDR3 protein. The profile shows more than 650,000 distinct CDR3 sequences, 12% to 15% of them singletons. Sequences were obtained from blood. The receptors shown here come from a young woman with Graves' hyperthyroidism. The CDR3 runs from the conserved cysteine through the conserved F or W. D genes are given only for firm matches. For some rows the clone size is stated as once, few or many, or as a class when expanded; others skip it.

d_call: TRBD1; j_call: TRBJ1-2; clone_size: many; v_call: TRBV4-3; cdr3_nt: TGCGCCAGCAGCCTAATTGACAGGGGAGGGAGCGGCTACACCTTC; cdr3_aa: CASSLIDRGGSGYTF
d_call: TRBD2; j_call: TRBJ2-1; clone_size: few; v_call: TRBV19; cdr3_nt: TGTGCCAGTAGCGTTATTCCGGGACTAGGAGGCAATGAGCAGTTCTTC; cdr3_aa: CASSVIPGLGGNEQFF
d_call: .; j_call: TRBJ1-5; clone_size: few; v_call: TRBV19; cdr3_nt: TGTGCCAGTGGGGGAGGACAGCCCCAGCATTTT; cdr3_aa: CASGGGQPQHF
d_call: .; j_call: TRBJ2-2; clone_size: many; v_call: TRBV30; cdr3_nt: TGTGCCTGGACCTACACCGGGGAGCTGTTTTTT; cdr3_aa: CAWTYTGELFF
d_call: .; j_call: TRBJ1-1; clone_size: few; v_call: TRBV7-8; cdr3_nt: TGTGCCAGCAGCTTCGACAGCTACACTGAAGCTTTCTTT; cdr3_aa: CASSFDSYTEAFF
d_call: TRBD2; j_call: TRBJ2-5; clone_size: .; v_call: TRBV7-2; cdr3_nt: TGTGCCAGCAGCTTAGGAACTAGCGAAACGACCCAGTACTTC; cdr3_aa: CASSLGTSETTQYF
d_call: .; j_call: TRBJ1-1; clone_size: .; v_call: TRBV6-6; cdr3_nt: TGTGCCAGCAGTTACTTGTCAGGGGTGGGCACTGAAGCTTTCTTT; cdr3_aa: CASSYLSGVGTEAFF
d_call: .; j_call: TRBJ2-1; clone_size: .; v_call: TRBV27; cdr3_nt: TGTGCCAGCAGTTTTAAAGGGCGAGTGTCCTCCTACAATGAGCAGTTCTTC; cdr3_aa: CASSFKGRVSSYNEQFF
d_call: .; j_call: TRBJ2-1; clone_size: .; v_call: TRBV15; cdr3_nt: TGTGCCACCACCCGAGGGGCAGTCGATAATGATGAGCAGTTCTTC; cdr3_aa: CATTRGAVDNDEQFF
d_call: .; j_call: TRBJ2-1; clone_size: many; v_call: TRBV4-2; cdr3_nt: TGTGCCAGCAGCCTCCCGCGTTCGGAGCAGTTCTTC; cdr3_aa: CASSLPRSEQFF
d_call: TRBD1; j_call: TRBJ1-2; clone_size: few; v_call: TRBV2; cdr3_nt: TGTGCCAGCAGGGAGGACAGGGTGAACTATGGCTACACCTTC; cdr3_aa: CASREDRVNYGYTF
d_call: TRBD1; j_call: TRBJ1-2; clone_size: few; v_call: TRBV28; cdr3_nt: TGTGCCAGCAGTTTAGACAGGGCGCCCTACACCTTC; cdr3_aa: CASSLDRAPYTF
d_call: TRBD1; j_call: TRBJ2-7; clone_size: .; v_call: TRBV18; cdr3_nt: TGTGCCAGCTCACCTATTATCTCCGGGACAGACCTCTACGAGCAGTACTTC; cdr3_aa: CASSPIISGTDLYEQYF
d_call: TRBD2; j_call: TRBJ2-3; clone_size: .; v_call: TRBV30; cdr3_nt: TGTGCCTGGAGTGCCCGGACTAGCGGGCCTAAAGGCACAGATACGCAGTATTTT; cdr3_aa: CAWSARTSGPKGTDTQYF
d_call: .; j_call: TRBJ1-5; clone_size: many; v_call: TRBV7-2; cdr3_nt: TGTGCCAGCAGCTTAGATAGGGCCCGCAATCAGCCCCAGCATTTT; cdr3_aa: CASSLDRARNQPQHF
d_call: TRBD2; j_call: TRBJ2-1; clone_size: many; v_call: TRBV7-9; cdr3_nt: TGTGCCAGCAGCCCCCCTTTAGCGGGATACTACAATGAGCAGTTCTTC; cdr3_aa: CASSPPLAGYYNEQFF
d_call: TRBD2; j_call: TRBJ2-7; clone_size: few; v_call: TRBV6-6; cdr3_nt: TGTGCCAGCAGTTACCCCATAAACCGGGACTACGCCTACGAGCAGTACTTC; cdr3_aa: CASSYPINRDYAYEQYF
d_call: .; j_call: TRBJ1-2; clone_size: many; v_call: TRBV19; cdr3_nt: TGTGCCAGTAGTATAGATCGGGGCAACAACTATGGCTACACCTTC; cdr3_aa: CASSIDRGNNYGYTF
d_call: TRBD1; j_call: TRBJ1-4; clone_size: .; v_call: TRBV4-1; cdr3_nt: TGCGCCAGCACCCACGGGACAGGGCGAGAAAAACTGTTTTTT; cdr3_aa: CASTHGTGREKLFF